One and the same sample provided the 11 T cell receptor beta chains below, sequenced in a study of OX40 agonist ivuxolimab in advanced cancers. The protocol was immunoSEQ multiplex PCR, while the TCRdb copy is restricted to in-frame clones and leaves out a portion. Of roughly 64,000 clones in the sample, more than 75% are singletons; the top ten hold 3%. Sequences were derived from CD4+ or CD8+ T cells sorted from blood, sampled in a trial of the OX40 agonist ivuxolimab. The receptor source for this set is an adult with an advanced solid tumor such as melanoma, head and neck, liver or kidney cancer.

The chain uses TRBV7-9 and TRBJ2-5; 8 bases are a match to TRBD1. Germline V gives CDR1 SEHNR, CDR2 FQNEAQ (reference sequence). V lost 6 bases, J lost 4 bases, and 7 bases stayed unmatched. This CDR3 is built from 14 residues. The CDR3 nucleotides are TGTGCCAGCAGAACAGGGGGGTTAGGAGAGACCCAGTACTTC. Its protein is CASRTGGLGETQYF.

J is TRBJ2-1 and V is TRBV7-8, with D perhaps being TRBD1 or TRBD2 (5 bases each). The CDR3 contains 13 residues. CDR1 and CDR2 (germline): SGHVS, FQNEAQ. Trimming stripped 0 bases from V and 10 bases from J, with 10 bases between. The CDR3 region has the DNA TGTGCCAGCAGCTTAGCGACTTGGGGGGAGCAGTTCTTC. Translating gives CASSLATWGEQFF.

V and J are TRBV5-1 and TRBJ2-3; 10 bases line up with TRBD2. V lost 4 bases to trimming and J lost 3 bases; unmatched junction nucleotides: 2. CDR1 SGHRS and CDR2 YFSETQ come from the germline V gene. The CDR3 is 14 amino acids. CDR3 amino acids: CASSPLAGTDTQYF. The CDR3 region has the DNA TGCGCCAGCAGCCCACTAGCGGGGACAGATACGCAGTATTTT.

J is TRBJ2-2 and V is TRBV6-1, with D hard to call. Germline CDR1 and CDR2: MNHNS and SASEGT. V lost 2 bases to trimming and J lost 1 base, with 8 bases between them. The CDR3 runs to 15 residues. CDR3 amino acids: CASSERRLNTGELFF. The CDR3 DNA reads as TGTGCCAGCAGTGAAAGGAGACTGAACACCGGGGAGCTGTTTTTT.

The genes are TRBV5-1 and TRBJ2-2, with TRBD1 matching 11 bases. V shed 1 base and J 5 bases; nucleotides not matched to a gene: 10. The CDR3 is made up of 18 amino acids. Germline V gene lookup returns CDR1 SGHRS and CDR2 YFSETQ. The CDR3 coding sequence is TGCGCCAGCAGCTTGTTATCCGGGACAGGGGGTTTTACCGGGGAGCTGTTTTTT. Protein product: CASSLLSGTGGFTGELFF.

A single count supports this clone. This chain links TRBV18 with TRBJ1-1, with D maybe TRBD1 (5 bases). The ends were cut back, 5 bases at V and 0 bases at J, with 10 bases in the middle. The CDR3 loop spans 14 amino acids. Germline V gives CDR1 KGHSH, CDR2 LQKENI. In nucleotides, the CDR3 is TGTGCCAGCTCAACGGGGACGGTGAACACTGAAGCTTTCTTT. Its translation: CASSTGTVNTEAFF.

The V call is TRBV5-1, the J call TRBJ1-4; 12 bases are a match to TRBD1. Germline-derived CDR1 and CDR2 are SGHRS and YFSETQ. V lost 4 bases to trimming and J lost 8 bases; unmatched junction nucleotides: 15. The CDR3 spans 18 residues. CDR3 sequence: CASSPRAPGQGAREKLFF. The CDR3 nucleotides read TGCGCCAGCAGCCCTAGGGCGCCGGGACAGGGGGCTAGAGAAAAACTGTTTTTT.

Comments on this clone: This specimen includes other DNA sequences encoding the same CDR3. This chain links TRBV7-2 with TRBJ2-5; the D gene is possibly TRBD2 (6 bases). Trimming cost V 1 base and J 4 bases, with 7 bases left between them. CDR1 is SGHTA, CDR2 FQGNSA, per germline. CDR3 length equals 13 residues. CDR3 nucleotides: TGTGCCAGCAGCTTAGTGGGGGGAGAGACCCAGTACTTC. Protein product: CASSLVGGETQYF. The whole variable domain, remainder taken from reference TRBV7-2 and TRBJ2-5, is GAGVSQSPSNKVTEKGKDVELRCDPISGHTALYWYRQSLGQGLEFLIYFQGNSAPDKSGLPSDRFSAERTGGSVSTLTIQRTQQEDSAVYLCASSLVGGETQYFGPGTRLLVL.

In this sample, this clone turned up once. The chain has TRBV7-3 and TRBJ2-1; TRBD2 aligns across 10 bases. CDR3 length equals 16 residues. CDR1 and CDR2 from the germline V gene are SGHTA and FQGTGA. The V gene end was trimmed by 1 base and the J gene end by 7 bases; junction bases not matched to a gene: 7. CDR3: CASSLSPAGGQNEQFF. The CDR3 region has the DNA TGTGCCAGCAGCTTAAGTCCAGCGGGAGGGCAAAATGAGCAGTTCTTC.

The CDR3 region has the DNA TGCGCCAGCAGCTACCGCGGAAGCGGGGGGGCCGATACGCAGTATTTT. Translating gives CASSYRGSGGADTQYF. The chain couples TRBV5-1 to TRBJ2-3, with 10 bases lining up with TRBD2. Per the germline V gene, CDR1 is SGHRS and CDR2 is YFSETQ. This CDR3 comprises 16 residues. The junction had 10 bases not matched to a gene; V was cut back by 3 bases and J by 6 bases.

The chain uses TRBV5-1 and TRBJ2-7; TRBD1 might be the D (7 bases). Germline V gives CDR1 SGHRS, CDR2 YFSETQ. The CDR3 is 15 residues long. Deletions cut 4 bases from V and 3 bases from J, with 17 bases between. CDR3 residues: CASSTRGTAVYEQYF. DNA of the CDR3: TGCGCCAGCAGCACCCGCGGGACAGCGGTCTACGAGCAGTACTTC.